These 16 T cell receptor beta chains originate from one sample sequenced in a study of blood T cell repertoires in COVID-19. TCRdb's copy holds only in-frame clones and misses some; the assay was immunoSEQ multiplex PCR. Of a few hundred thousand clones listed, 88% are singletons. Sequencing was carried out using peripheral blood. The receptors were sampled from a man aged 70 or older with acute or convalescent COVID-19.

The CDR3 protein is CASSLGTSGRARDEQFF. CDR3 nucleotides: TGTGCCAGCTCACTAGGGACTAGCGGGAGGGCCCGGGATGAGCAGTTCTTC. The chain employs TRBV18 and TRBJ2-1, with 16 bases identical to TRBD2. V gave up 4 bases and J gave up 8 bases; unmatched junction bases: 8. The germline CDR1 and CDR2 sequences are KGHSH and LQKENI. The CDR3 is 17 residues long.

V and J are TRBV20-1 and TRBJ1-2, with no clear D. V was trimmed by 6 bases and J by 8 bases, leaving 13 bases between them. The germline CDR1 and CDR2 sequences are DFQATT and SNEGSKA (reference sequence). This CDR3 region has 11 residues. DNA of the CDR3: TGCAGTGCCGAAGGTGCGGGAGGCTACACCTTC. This encodes CSAEGAGGYTF.

The V and J genes are TRBV2 and TRBJ2-4; unclear D gene. Trimming took 6 bases from V and 0 from J, leaving 9 bases between them. The CDR3 covers 14 residues. The germline V gene encodes CDR1 SNHLY and CDR2 FYNNEI. CDR3 amino acids: CASRAQEAKNIQYF. The CDR3 bases are TGTGCCAGCAGGGCCCAGGAAGCCAAAAACATTCAGTACTTC.

J is TRBJ1-2 and V is TRBV5-6; no clear D. The CDR3 length is 13 residues. Per germline, CDR1 SGHDT and CDR2 YYEEEE. The V and J ends lost 1 base and 1 base respectively, with 5 bases between them. CDR3 coding DNA: TGTGCCAGCAGCTTGAGGAGTAACTATGGCTACACCTTC. The encoded protein is CASSLRSNYGYTF. Complete variable domain (other parts from reference TRBV5-6 and TRBJ1-2): DAGVTQSPTHLIKTRGQQVTLRCSPKSGHDTVSWYQQALGQGPQFIFQYYEEEERQRGNFPDRFSGHQFPNYSSELNVNALLLGDSALYLCASSLRSNYGYTFGSGTRLTVV.

This chain joins TRBV5-1 and TRBJ1-2, with 12 bases fitting TRBD1. The germline gives CDR1 SGHRS, CDR2 YFSETQ. The CDR3 has 17 amino acids. V was pared by 0 bases and J by 4 bases, with 7 bases of the junction left unmatched. This chain's CDR3 is CASSLAGQGAKSYGYTF. CDR3 sequence (DNA): TGCGCCAGCAGCTTGGCGGGACAGGGGGCCAAAAGCTATGGCTACACCTTC.

The chain carries TRBV19 and TRBJ1-5; 10 bases align to TRBD1. The junction had 11 bases not matched to a gene; V was cut back by 3 bases and J by 9 bases. CDR1 LNHDA and CDR2 SQIVND come from the germline V gene (reference sequence). There are 16 residues in the CDR3. As DNA, the CDR3 is TGTGCCAGTAGTATGGGACAGGGGACGACCGGGGGGCCCCAGCATTTT. As protein: CASSMGQGTTGGPQHF.

The rearrangement links TRBV4-3 to TRBJ1-1; D is unclear. Per the germline V gene, CDR1 is LGHNA and CDR2 is YSLEER. Trimming removed 0 bases at V and 0 bases at J, with 8 bases between. CDR3 length equals 15 residues. The CDR3 sequence is CASSQDYSLNTEAFF. The CDR3 region has the DNA TGCGCCAGCAGCCAAGATTACAGCCTGAACACTGAAGCTTTCTTT.

This chain links TRBV4-1 with TRBJ1-4; D unresolved. Germline V lookup: CDR1 MGHRA, CDR2 YSYEKL. The CDR3 length is 17 residues. The V and J ends lost 0 bases and 5 bases respectively, with 16 bases between them. The CDR3: CASSQDPAGSENEKLFF. The CDR3, as DNA: TGCGCCAGCAGCCAAGACCCCGCCGGGAGCGAAAATGAAAAACTGTTTTTT.

The genes are TRBV7-2 and TRBJ2-1; 8 nucleotides align to TRBD2. Unmatched junction bases numbered 10, after V lost 5 bases and J lost 4 bases. Germline assignment: CDR1 SGHTA and CDR2 FQGNSA. The CDR3 totals 16 residues. The CDR3 bases are TGTGCCAGCAGCACGCGAGCGGGAGCGGGGTACAATGAGCAGTTCTTC. Its translation is CASSTRAGAGYNEQFF.

Only one count was recorded for this clone. The CDR3 loop reads CASSQDMGADYGYTF. CDR3 coding DNA: TGCGCCAGCAGCCAAGATATGGGGGCTGACTATGGCTACACCTTC. The chain employs TRBV4-1 and TRBJ1-2; perhaps TRBD1 as D (6 bases). The CDR3 has 15 residues. Germline V gives CDR1 MGHRA, CDR2 YSYEKL. With 0 bases removed from V and 3 bases from J, the gap between germline ends came to 11 bases.

This chain joins TRBV12-3 or TRBV12-4 and TRBJ2-7; 8 bases are shared with TRBD1. The length of the CDR3 is 13 residues. Germline trimming cut 3 bases from V and 4 bases from J; bases unmatched to any gene: 2. This chain's CDR3 is CASSLDRAYEQYF. CDR3 nucleotides: TGTGCCAGCAGTTTGGACAGGGCTTACGAGCAGTACTTC.

This clone was detected a few times. The genes are TRBV4-1 and TRBJ2-7; 7 bases match TRBD1. Per the germline V gene, CDR1 is MGHRA and CDR2 is YSYEKL. After removal of 1 base from V and 3 bases from J, the junction contained 6 bases not matched to a gene. CDR3 length equals 15 residues. As DNA, the CDR3 is TGCGCCAGCAGCCAAGGGACAGGTTCCTACTACGAGCAGTACTTC. Translating gives CASSQGTGSYYEQYF.

V gene TRBV21-1 combines with J gene TRBJ1-2; the D call in the table, TRBD1, was not verified against the DNA. TRBV21-1 has pseudogene status. CDR3 length: 13 amino acids. The chain's CDR3 is CASSPDRDYGYTF. CDR3 coding DNA: TGTGCCAGCAGCCCTGACAGGGACTATGGCTACACCTTC.

This chain uses TRBV18 with TRBJ2-6, with 8 positions matching TRBD1. The CDR3 has 17 residues. J gave up 0 bases and V 3 bases, and 4 bases lay outside the gene matches. In germline, CDR1 is KGHSH, CDR2 LQKENI. CDR3 DNA: TGTGCCAGCTCACCCGGGACAGGTAACTCTGGGGCCAACGTCCTGACTTTC. Translated: CASSPGTGNSGANVLTF.

In its sample, this clone was seen once. The V and J genes are TRBV19 and TRBJ2-2; 11 nucleotides match TRBD1. This CDR3 region has 16 residues. J was trimmed by 5 bases and V by 3 bases; bases with no gene match: 5. Germline V CDR1 and CDR2: LNHDA, SQIVND (reference sequence). The CDR3 reads CASSIGQGAWTGELFF. CDR3 in DNA: TGTGCCAGTAGTATTGGACAGGGGGCCTGGACCGGGGAGCTGTTTTTT.

The chain has TRBV18 and TRBJ2-2, with 7 positions matching TRBD1. J gave up 1 base and V 3 bases, and 8 bases lay outside the gene matches. The CDR3 totals 17 residues. Per the germline V gene, CDR1 is KGHSH and CDR2 is LQKENI. CDR3 sequence: CASSPPGQRLNTGELFF. CDR3 in DNA: TGTGCCAGCTCACCCCCGGGACAGCGTTTGAACACCGGGGAGCTGTTTTTT.